Below are 3 T cell receptor beta chains sequenced from a single sample in a study of cytomegalovirus exposure and HLA in healthy donors. Sequenced by immunoSEQ multiplex PCR; TCRdb stores in-frame clones only, minus some. The sample carries about 220,000 clones, about 90% recorded once. Sequencing used PBMCs. The receptors stem from a woman aged 18-29 years in good health and CMV-seronegative.

This clone appeared once. The rearrangement links TRBV9 to TRBJ2-1; tentatively, D is TRBD1 (6 bases). V lost 3 bases, J lost 3 bases, and 10 bases lay in between. Germline V CDR1 and CDR2: SGDLS, YYNGEE. This CDR3 is built from 14 residues. This chain's CDR3 is CASSGTDSYNEQFF. The DNA of the CDR3 is TGTGCCAGCAGCGGGACGGACAGCTACAATGAGCAGTTCTTC.

This clone came up once. The CDR3 nucleotides are TGTGCCAGTACCGCAAGGGTACTAGCGGAGCTCGGGGGCGAGCAGTTCTTC. Protein: CASTARVLAELGGEQFF. The rearrangement joins TRBV19 to TRBJ2-1; 8 bases map to TRBD2. This CDR3 spans 17 amino acids. V lost 7 bases to trimming and J lost 10 bases; unmatched junction nucleotides: 21. Germline CDR1 and CDR2: LNHDA and SQIVND (reference sequence).

This chain uses TRBV4-1 with TRBJ2-7, with 9 nucleotides matching TRBD2. V shed 4 bases, J shed 2 bases, and the junction held 21 bases outside the gene matches. This CDR3 comprises 20 residues. CDR1 is MGHRA, CDR2 YSYEKL, per germline. The CDR3 loop is CASSPFPTSSGSSFPYEQYF. For the CDR3, the DNA is TGCGCCAGCAGCCCCTTCCCCACGAGTAGCGGGAGCAGTTTCCCCTACGAGCAGTACTTC.